This is a list of T cell receptor beta chains from one sample in a study of sequential checkpoint blockade in melanoma. Assay used: immunoSEQ multiplex PCR; TCRdb lists only in-frame clones, some missing. The top ten hold more than 10% of the sample, which has about 30,000 clones, 60% to 80% seen once. Sequenced here: CD8+ T cells sorted from blood (inferred from file names), sampled from a patient given nivolumab and ipilimumab in sequence. Every receptor here comes from a human donor with melanoma. CDR3s include the opening cysteine and the closing phenylalanine or tryptophan. The D gene is left open where the match is weak. Some rows have no size entry. The others give once, few or many, or a class for an expanded clone.

J | V | D | size | DNA | CDR3
TRBJ2-3 | TRBV6-1 | TRBD2 | . | TGTGCCAGCAGTGAACCAGCGGGGGGTCACACAGATACGCAGTATTTT | CASSEPAGGHTDTQYF
TRBJ2-7 | TRBV27 | TRBD2 | . | TGTGCCAGCAGTTTATTAGCGGGACTCTCTTACGAGCAGTACTTC | CASSLLAGLSYEQYF
TRBJ2-3 | TRBV11-1 | . | . | TGTGCCAGCAGCTTTGGATCTATATCCAACGGGGGGCCGGCAGATACGCAGTATTTT | CASSFGSISNGGPADTQYF
TRBJ2-7 | TRBV4-1 | . | once | TGCGCCAGCAGCCAAGAGGGAATGGGGGGGGCCGGATACGAGCAGTACTTC | CASSQEGMGGAGYEQYF
TRBJ2-7 | TRBV6-6 | . | . | TGTGCCAGCAGTTACTCGTCGTGGGAGCCCTCCTACGAGCAGTACTTC | CASSYSSWEPSYEQYF
TRBJ1-1 | TRBV19 | . | . | TGTGCCAGTAGATGGGGCGAGGAGAACACTGAAGCTTTCTTT | CASRWGEENTEAFF
TRBJ2-3 | TRBV5-1 | . | . | TGCGCCAGCAGCTTGCGCGGATCTAGCACAGATACGCAGTATTTT | CASSLRGSSTDTQYF
TRBJ1-6 | TRBV13 | . | . | TGTGCCAGCAGGGGCAATCGATCACCCCTCCACTTT | CASRGNRSPLHF
TRBJ1-4 | TRBV7-2 | . | . | TGTGCCAGCAGCCCAGGGCTGGGGTCTAATGAAAAACTGTTTTTT | CASSPGLGSNEKLFF
TRBJ2-3 | TRBV4-3 | . | . | TGCGCCAGCAGCCAAACAGGCTACTTATTAGATACGCAGTATTTT | CASSQTGYLLDTQYF
TRBJ2-7 | TRBV5-1 | . | once | TGCGCCAGCAGCTTCGGGGAATCGGGGTCCTACGAGCAGTACTTC | CASSFGESGSYEQYF
TRBJ2-7 | TRBV30 | TRBD2 | few | TGTGCCTGGAGTGGGGGGAGGGCCCTCGACGAGCAGTACTTC | CAWSGGRALDEQYF
TRBJ1-2 | TRBV2 | . | . | TGTGCCAGCTGCGGAGCAGACAGGACTTACTATGGCTACACCTTC | CASCGADRTYYGYTF
TRBJ2-7 | TRBV6-5 | . | . | TGTGCCAGCAGTTACAACAGGGTCTACGAGCAGTACTTC | CASSYNRVYEQYF
TRBJ1-1 | TRBV7-9 | . | . | TGTGCCAGCAGCTTAGCGGAGGTGGTCACTGAAGCTTTCTTT | CASSLAEVVTEAFF
TRBJ2-7 | TRBV7-9 | . | . | TGTGCCAGCAGCCCTGAGGGCTCCTACGAGCAGTACTTC | CASSPEGSYEQYF
TRBJ2-1 | TRBV29-1 | TRBD2 | . | TGCAGCGGGTCGGGAGGGCTCTACAATGAGCAGTTCTTC | CSGSGGLYNEQFF
TRBJ2-5 | TRBV19 | TRBD2 | . | TGTGCCAGTAGTATCCTAGCGGGTGAGACCCAGTACTTC | CASSILAGETQYF
TRBJ2-5 | TRBV4-2 | . | . | TGTGCCAGCAGCCAAGGGGCGGGGCCCCAAGAGACCCAGTACTTC | CASSQGAGPQETQYF
TRBJ2-7 | TRBV28 | . | . | TGTGCCACACACGTCCTAGCTGAATCCGACTACGAGCAGTACTTC | CATHVLAESDYEQYF
TRBJ2-7 | TRBV20-1 | TRBD1 | few | TGCAGCGGGGACAGAATATTCGAGCAGTGCTTC | CSGDRIFEQCF
TRBJ2-2 | TRBV5-4 | . | . | TGTGCCAGCAGCCGCTCGGAACAGCCCTCCGGGGAGCTGTTTTTT | CASSRSEQPSGELFF
TRBJ2-7 | TRBV4-1 | TRBD1 | few | TGCGCCAGCAGCCCAGGATTCGGGACAGGGTTCTACGAGCAGTACTTC | CASSPGFGTGFYEQYF
TRBJ1-1 | TRBV7-9 | TRBD1 | . | TGTGCCAGCAGCGGACAGGCCACTAGGAACACTGAAGCTTTCTTT | CASSGQATRNTEAFF
TRBJ1-2 | TRBV19 | TRBD1 | . | TGTGCCAGTAGTTTACAGGGGGCCGCCTATGGCTACACCTTC | CASSLQGAAYGYTF
TRBJ1-5 | TRBV28 | . | . | TGTGCCAGCAGTTCCCCAAATCAGCCCCAGCATTTT | CASSSPNQPQHF
TRBJ2-3 | TRBV4-1 | TRBD2 | . | TGCGCCAGCAGCTCAGAACCGGGACTAGCGGGGAGCACAGATACGCAGTATTTT | CASSSEPGLAGSTDTQYF
TRBJ2-7 | TRBV5-5 | TRBD1 | few | TGTGCCAGCAGCTCCCCGGACAGGGCCTACGAGCAGTACTTC | CASSSPDRAYEQYF
TRBJ2-1 | TRBV5-6 | . | . | TGTGCCAGCAGCTTGGGCGCGGAGCAGTTCTTC | CASSLGAEQFF
TRBJ2-7 | TRBV19 | TRBD1 | . | TGTGCCAGTAGTATAGCTGAGGGGGCTGGTCTCTCCGAGCAGTACTTC | CASSIAEGAGLSEQYF
TRBJ1-1 | TRBV7-9 | . | . | TGTGCCAGCAGCCCTCTCCGAGGCCCGAACACTGAAGCTTTCTTT | CASSPLRGPNTEAFF
TRBJ2-5 | TRBV27 | TRBD1 | . | TGTGCCAGTGGGACAGGGGAGCAAGAGACCCAGTACTTC | CASGTGEQETQYF